This TCR beta chain was captured in a study of cytomegalovirus exposure and HLA in healthy donors. On this clone itself: The antigen is unknown.

13 Jbeta primers and 60 Vbeta primers were used for the PCR. The data were produced by immunoSEQ multiplex PCR, yet TCRdb's version contains in-frame clones alone and is incomplete. The table lists approximately 190,000 clones, roughly 80% of them singletons, with approximately 0.8% in the top ten. Study findings and constraints: The availability of immune exposure information extended only to CMV serostatus.

Despite likely unrecorded immune exposures, the donors were nominally healthy at the time of sampling. The sequence was collected from a woman between 18 and 29 years old in good health and CMV-seronegative. Sequencing was carried out using PBMCs.

The CDR3 DNA reads as TGTGCCAGCAGCCACCCGGGGGTCGGGGAGACCCAGTACTTC. Its protein is CASSHPGVGETQYF. The chain uses TRBV7-9 and TRBJ2-5, with D maybe TRBD2 (6 bases). Germline CDR1 reads SEHNR; CDR2 reads FQNEAQ (reference sequence). The CDR3 is 14 residues long. The V and J ends lost 5 bases and 5 bases respectively, with 15 bases between them.